The 12 T cell receptor beta chains presented below share a single source sample, sequenced in a study of blood T cell repertoires in COVID-19. Only in-frame clones appear in the TCRdb table, and some are missing; sequencing was by immunoSEQ multiplex PCR. Among approximately 210,000 clones listed, 92% were seen once. The sample taken for sequencing was peripheral blood. The receptors shown here come from a man younger than 40 with acute or convalescent COVID-19.

This chain joins TRBV7-8 and TRBJ2-2; 10 bases align to TRBD2. This CDR3 region has 16 residues. Trimming at V came to 5 bases and at J to 1 base, leaving 4 bases not matched to a gene. Germline V gene data show CDR1 as SGHVS and CDR2 as FQNEAQ. The CDR3 is CASSAGLAMNTGELFF. CDR3 DNA sequence: TGTGCCAGCAGCGCGGGACTAGCGATGAACACCGGGGAGCTGTTTTTT.

The chain couples TRBV5-1 to TRBJ1-4; 8 positions match TRBD1. The CDR3 runs 15 residues. V gave up 2 bases and J gave up 7 bases; unmatched junction bases: 7. CDR1 SGHRS and CDR2 YFSETQ come from the germline V gene. The CDR3 bases are TGCGCCAGCAGCTTCTCCCAGGGGGCAGGTGAAAAACTGTTTTTT. It encodes CASSFSQGAGEKLFF.

The chain uses TRBV9 and TRBJ2-2; 7 positions match TRBD1. J lost 8 bases, V lost 3 bases, and 7 bases had no gene match. CDR3 length equals 14 residues. Germline assignment: CDR1 SGDLS and CDR2 YYNGEE. The CDR3 protein is CASSAAQGPGELFF. Written as DNA, the CDR3 is TGTGCCAGCAGCGCTGCACAGGGGCCTGGGGAGCTGTTTTTT.

This rearrangement joins TRBV27 to TRBJ1-6; D is perhaps TRBD1 (5 bases). Between the trimmed V and J ends, which lost 3 bases and 5 bases, there was a span of 8 bases. Germline CDR1 and CDR2: MNHEY and SMNVEV (reference sequence). The CDR3 contains 14 residues. Here the CDR3 DNA reads TGTGCCAGCAGTTTCAGGGAACATAATTCACCCCTCCACTTT. Translating it yields CASSFREHNSPLHF.

This chain connects TRBV10-2 to TRBJ2-3, with D perhaps matching TRBD2 (7 bases). Trimming removed 5 bases at V and 5 bases at J, with 17 bases between. CDR1 is WSHSY and CDR2 is SAAADI in the germline V gene. This CDR3 spans 15 amino acids. DNA of the CDR3: TGCGCCAGCAGTCGGCGGGGGCCTCCCGGAGATACGCAGTATTTT. As protein: CASSRRGPPGDTQYF.

This clone was counted a single time. The V and J genes are TRBV5-1 and TRBJ2-1; D is ambiguous. V lost 4 bases to trimming and J lost 9 bases, with 20 bases between them. Germline values: CDR1 SGHRS, CDR2 YFSETQ. This CDR3 has 15 amino acids. The CDR3 nucleotides are TGCGCCAGCAGCCCCGACGACGCTAGACGAAGTGAGCAGTTCTTC. Its translation is CASSPDDARRSEQFF.

The chain is built from TRBV27 and TRBJ1-3, with D unresolved. Trimming cost V 6 bases and J 4 bases, with 10 bases left between them. There are 13 residues in the CDR3. CDR1 is MNHEY, CDR2 SMNVEV, per germline (reference sequence). The DNA for the CDR3 is TGTGCCAGCAGCTCGCATCGGGGAAACACCATATATTTT. It specifies CASSSHRGNTIYF.

This clone was counted between two and nine times. The chain joins TRBV7-5 to TRBJ1-2; TRBD1, the table's D call, lacks a check against the DNA. TRBV7-5 is deemed a pseudogene. The CDR3 totals 15 residues. As DNA, the CDR3 is TGTGCCAGAAGCTACCCGGCTGGGACAAGACGCGGCTACACCTTC. Translated: CARSYPAGTRRGYTF.

V and J are TRBV27 and TRBJ1-1; possible D gene TRBD1, 6 bases. The germline V and J ends were trimmed by 3 bases and 4 bases, with 18 bases remaining between them. The CDR3 extends over 16 amino acids. Germline CDR1 and CDR2: MNHEY and SMNVEV (reference sequence). In DNA form, the CDR3 reads TGTGCCAGCAGTTTTTGGTCTGGGAGGGGGGGCACTGAAGCTTTCTTT. Protein product: CASSFWSGRGGTEAFF.

The chain links TRBV2 to TRBJ2-1; 10 bases agree with TRBD2. This CDR3 contains 15 residues. The ends lost 7 bases at V and 0 bases at J; junction bases unmatched: 3. Per the germline V gene, CDR1 is SNHLY and CDR2 is FYNNEI. The CDR3 bases are TGTGCCAGCACTTCTAGCGGGAGCTCCTACAATGAGCAGTTCTTC. It encodes CASTSSGSSYNEQFF.

The V gene is TRBV6-5, the J gene TRBJ1-2; TRBD1 matches at 10 bases. The germline V gene encodes CDR1 MNHEY and CDR2 SVGAGI. The CDR3 covers 13 residues. After removal of 3 bases from V and 8 bases from J, the junction contained 3 bases not matched to a gene. The CDR3 sequence: CASSYGTGEGYTF. In nucleotides, the CDR3 is TGTGCCAGCAGTTATGGGACAGGGGAGGGCTACACCTTC.

The rearrangement uses TRBV7-9 and TRBJ2-1; 15 bases map to TRBD2. Germline CDR1 reads SEHNR; CDR2 reads FQNEAQ (reference sequence). This CDR3 has 19 amino acids. V trimming: 5 bases; J trimming: 1 base; junction bases outside the gene matches: 9. The CDR3, as DNA: TGTGCCAGCAGCCCGAGGACTAGCGGGGGGGCCAGGTCCTACAATGAGCAGTTCTTC. It yields the protein CASSPRTSGGARSYNEQFF.